The text below deals with one T cell receptor (beta chain). The record originates from a study of blood T cell repertoires in COVID-19. The assay was immunoSEQ multiplex PCR, and TCRdb's table has in-frame clones only and misses some. The sample contains 120,000 to 150,000 clones, 85% to 90% of which appear only once. Germline-derived CDR1 and CDR2 are SGHRS and YFSETQ. Trimming shortened V by 4 bases and J by 0 bases, and 13 bases separated the two germline ends. The CDR3 extends over 15 amino acids. The sequence was obtained from an elderly woman with acute or convalescent COVID-19. The chain links TRBV5-1 to TRBJ1-2; D unclear. The sequenced material came from peripheral blood. CDR3 loop: CASSPAGRANYGYTF. The CDR3 DNA sequence: TGCGCCAGCAGCCCCGCGGGGAGAGCTAACTATGGCTACACCTTC.